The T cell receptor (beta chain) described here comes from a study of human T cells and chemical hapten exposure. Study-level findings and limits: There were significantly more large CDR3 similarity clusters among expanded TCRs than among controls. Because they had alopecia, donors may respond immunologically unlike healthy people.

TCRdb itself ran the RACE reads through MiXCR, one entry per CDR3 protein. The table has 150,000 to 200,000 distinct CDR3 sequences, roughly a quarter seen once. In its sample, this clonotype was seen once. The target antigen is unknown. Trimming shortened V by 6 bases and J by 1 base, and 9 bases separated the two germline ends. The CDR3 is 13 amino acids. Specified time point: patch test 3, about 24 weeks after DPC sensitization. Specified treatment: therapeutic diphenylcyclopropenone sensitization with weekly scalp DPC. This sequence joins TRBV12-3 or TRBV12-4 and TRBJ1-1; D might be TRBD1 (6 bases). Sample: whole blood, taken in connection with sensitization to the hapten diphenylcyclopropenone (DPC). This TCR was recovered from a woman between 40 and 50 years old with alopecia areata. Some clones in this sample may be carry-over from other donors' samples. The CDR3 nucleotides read TGTGCCAGCAGAGAACAGGGGAACACTGAAGCTTTCTTT. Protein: CASREQGNTEAFF.